This T cell receptor (beta chain) was sequenced during a study of CD4 T cells in relation to SARS-CoV-2 and coronaviruses. This clone has more than one count but fewer than ten. Antigen specificity is unknown. Trimming left V 0 bases short and J 8 bases short, with 16 bases between. There are 14 residues in the CDR3. Germline lookup yields CDR1 SQVTM and CDR2 ANQGSEA. CD4+ T cells from unexposed donors were obtained before the COVID-19 pandemic (2011-2018). Isolation of CD4+ T cells took place after about 9 days in culture. Data came from immunoSEQ multiplex PCR; TCRdb stores just in-frame clones and leaves some out. The sample has tens of thousands of clones; 75% to 85% are singletons.

Sequenced input: CD4+ T cells from PBMCs, cultured in vitro. This rearrangement joins TRBV29-1 to TRBJ1-2, with D perhaps TRBD1 (6 bases). This receptor was obtained from a human donor in good health. The CDR3 loop is CSVEDQSGGAGYTF. Here the CDR3 DNA reads TGCAGCGTTGAAGATCAGTCCGGGGGCGCGGGCTACACCTTC.